This T cell receptor (beta chain) was identified during a study of blood T cell repertoires in COVID-19. At the level of the study: The United States, Italy and Spain provided the acute and convalescent COVID-19 samples. PBMCs, B-cell-depleted T cells, or T cells were the source of the cDNA or gDNA that made up the material.

The authors' processing: From reference gene primer amplification, estimates of nucleated cell counts were derived. Assay: immunoSEQ multiplex PCR; the TCRdb copy retains only in-frame clones and omits some. That table is the source of V, J and clone size, and D and trimming were worked out from the DNA. The table records just over 95,000 clones, 80% to 85% of them present only once. CDR1 and CDR2 from the germline V gene are SGHDT and YYEEEE. CDR3 length equals 15 residues. J gave up 3 bases and V 0 bases, and 5 bases lay outside the gene matches. The chain is built from TRBV5-6 and TRBJ2-7, with TRBD1 identical over 8 bases. This TCR was sampled from a man in his sixties with acute or convalescent COVID-19. The sequencing sample was made of peripheral blood. CDR3 nucleotides: TGTGCCAGCAGCTTGGGAACAGGGGGGATCTACGAGCAGTACTTC. This codes for CASSLGTGGIYEQYF.